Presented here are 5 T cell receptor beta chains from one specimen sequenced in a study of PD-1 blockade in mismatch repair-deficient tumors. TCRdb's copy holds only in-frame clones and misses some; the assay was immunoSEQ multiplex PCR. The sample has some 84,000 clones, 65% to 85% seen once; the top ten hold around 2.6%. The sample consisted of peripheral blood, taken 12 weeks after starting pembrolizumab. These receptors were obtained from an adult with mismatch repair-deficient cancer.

The CDR3 nucleotides read TGTGCCAGCACCAAACGGGGGGTTACTGAAGCTTTCTTT. Its protein is CASTKRGVTEAFF. This chain links TRBV27 with TRBJ1-1, with a weak D call TRBD1 (5 bases). V dropped 7 bases and J dropped 5 bases, with 14 bases sitting between them. The germline CDR1 and CDR2 sequences are MNHEY and SMNVEV (reference sequence). This CDR3 has 13 residues.

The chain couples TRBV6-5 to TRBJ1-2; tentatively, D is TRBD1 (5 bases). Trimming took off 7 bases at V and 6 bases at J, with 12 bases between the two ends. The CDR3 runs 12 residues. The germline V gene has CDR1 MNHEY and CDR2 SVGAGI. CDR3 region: CASNHGGDGYTF. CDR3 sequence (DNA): TGTGCCAGCAATCACGGGGGAGATGGCTACACCTTC.

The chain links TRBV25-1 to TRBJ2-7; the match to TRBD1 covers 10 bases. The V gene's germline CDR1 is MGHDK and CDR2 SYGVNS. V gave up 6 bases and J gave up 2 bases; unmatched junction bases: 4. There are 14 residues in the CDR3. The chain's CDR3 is CASREGQGAYEQYF. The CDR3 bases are TGTGCCAGCAGGGAAGGACAGGGGGCCTACGAGCAGTACTTC.

The CDR3 is CASSPTGWEQFF. As DNA, the CDR3 is TGTGCCAGCAGTCCCACCGGTTGGGAGCAGTTCTTC. The chain uses TRBV27 and TRBJ2-1; D is undetermined. Looked up from germline, CDR1 is MNHEY and CDR2 is SMNVEV (reference sequence). This CDR3 has 12 residues. The V and J ends lost 5 bases and 10 bases respectively, with 12 bases between them.

The CDR3 here is CAWSRDYQETQYF. For the CDR3, the DNA is TGTGCCTGGAGCCGGGACTACCAAGAGACCCAGTACTTC. The chain carries TRBV30 and TRBJ2-5, with a possible D match to TRBD2 (6 bases). Trimming cost V 3 bases and J 0 bases, with 8 bases left between them. The CDR3 loop spans 13 amino acids. Germline V gene sequence: CDR1 GTSNPN, CDR2 SVGIG (reference sequence).